The next 12 T cell receptor beta chains were all read from a single sample in a study of T cells expressing NK-cell markers (dated by TCRdb to about 2020). Libraries were constructed by 5' RACE. For sequencing, an Illumina HiSeq 2000 was employed. TCRdb reprocessed the reads, so every CDR3 protein sequence counts as one entry and DNA is not shown. This specimen's table enumerates about 400,000 distinct CDR3 sequences. Over 8.5% of the sample is taken by the ten largest. Sequenced sample: blood T cells: a sorted CD56 or NKG2C T cell subset, CD4+ or CD8+ T cells, or bulk PBMC T cells (not recorded which). These receptor sequences come from a woman aged 45 to 65 in good health. Donor details come from another sample of the same person, matched by shared clones.

V gene TRBV4-1 combines with J gene TRBJ2-7; the D call from TCRdb, TRBD2, cannot be confirmed without DNA. The CDR3 runs 20 residues. CDR1 is MGHRA and CDR2 is YSYEKL in the germline V gene. This CDR3 is CASSQFGGGGNLLSSYEQYF.

The chain couples TRBV12-3 or TRBV12-4 to TRBJ1-1; the D call of TRBD1 rests on TCRdb alone, since no DNA is present to check it. This CDR3 spans 12 amino acids. The CDR3 sequence: CASSLEGDGAFF.

V usage is TRBV6-2 or TRBV6-3 and J usage is TRBJ2-1; the D gene TCRdb calls, TRBD2, cannot be checked with no DNA. CDR1 and CDR2 from the germline V gene are MNHEY and SVGEGT. This CDR3 comprises 16 residues. The CDR3 region is CASTEYPGLAGYEQFF.

V usage is TRBV20-1 and J usage is TRBJ2-3; TCRdb reports TRBD1, a call that lacks DNA to check it against. CDR1 is DFQATT and CDR2 is SNEGSKA in the germline V gene (reference sequence). This CDR3 is 16 amino acids long. This CDR3 is CSARDTTRPRGDTQYF.

The chain recombines TRBV27 with TRBJ1-6; TCRdb's D call, TRBD1, is unchecked because there is no DNA. The germline CDR1 and CDR2 sequences are MNHEY and SMNVEV (reference sequence). This CDR3 spans 15 amino acids. This CDR3 reads CASSFRAVGDSPLHF.

The chain is built from TRBV6-5 and TRBJ2-3; without DNA, the TCRdb call of TRBD2 cannot be checked. This CDR3 has 14 amino acids. CDR1 is MNHEY and CDR2 is SVGAGI in the germline V gene. The CDR3 loop is CASTIGGVGDTQYF.

The CDR3 spells CSVDSLADTQYF. This chain links TRBV29-1 with TRBJ2-3; the D gene TCRdb calls, TRBD2, cannot be checked with no DNA. Germline CDR1 is SQVTM and CDR2 is ANQGSEA. The CDR3 has 12 residues.

The rearrangement uses TRBV10-2 and TRBJ1-1. This CDR3 is built from 16 residues. CDR1 WSHSY and CDR2 SAAADI come from the germline V gene. CDR3 sequence reads: CASSDGSARDITSAFF.

The chain carries TRBV29-1 and TRBJ2-2; without DNA, the TCRdb call of TRBD2 cannot be checked. Germline CDR1 is SQVTM and CDR2 is ANQGSEA. This CDR3 spans 17 amino acids. CDR3 residues: CSVGGGLAGGGTGELFF.

J is TRBJ2-1 and V is TRBV5-1. Per the germline V gene, CDR1 is SGHRS and CDR2 is YFSETQ. This CDR3 region has 14 residues. The CDR3 loop is CASSLAGVHNEQFF. Using reference TRBV5-1 and TRBJ2-1 for the parts outside the CDR3, the full variable domain is KAGVTQTPRYLIKTRGQQVTLSCSPISGHRSVSWYQQTPGQGLQFLFEYFSETQRNKGNFPGRFSGRQFSNSRSEMNVSTLELGDSALYLCASSLAGVHNEQFFGPGTRLTVL.

V usage is TRBV5-1 and J usage is TRBJ2-1; the TRBD2 assignment by TCRdb is unverifiable without DNA. The CDR3 has 13 residues. Germline values: CDR1 SGHRS, CDR2 YFSETQ. The CDR3 here is CASSLGGRGRQFF.

The chain couples TRBV6-2 or TRBV6-3 to TRBJ2-1. There are 16 residues in the CDR3. CDR1 and CDR2 (germline): MNHEY, SVGEGT. The CDR3 region is CASSRSVRGSYNEQFF.